Following are 29 T cell receptor beta chains from one sample sequenced in a study of T-cell reconstitution after alpha-beta-depleted transplantation in children. It was with unique molecular identifiers that the TCRbeta library was prepared. Using its own MiXCR run on the PCR reads, TCRdb lists one record per CDR3 protein. The sample yields about 980,000 distinct CDR3 sequences, around 30% seen once. Sample: PBMCs, mostly from graft donor cells, taken 360 days after TCRalphabeta/CD19-depleted stem cell transplant. The receptor source for this set is a boy under two years old who had a stem cell transplant for SCID, so the T cells may come from the graft donor.

This clonotype has just a few counts. The V gene is TRBV12-3 or TRBV12-4, the J gene TRBJ2-3; 7 bases are shared with TRBD2. V was clipped by 4 bases and J by 1 base; unmatched bases: 5. CDR3 length equals 15 residues. CDR3 DNA sequence: TGTGCCAGCAGTTGGGCTAGCGGAGGCACAGATACGCAGTATTTT. Translation gives CASSWASGGTDTQYF.

This clonotype has more than one count but fewer than ten. This chain uses TRBV27 with TRBJ2-1; D is possibly TRBD1 or TRBD2 (6 bases each). The germline CDR1 and CDR2 sequences are MNHEY and SMNVEV (reference sequence). V dropped 5 bases and J dropped 5 bases, with 19 bases sitting between them. There are 16 residues in the CDR3. CDR3 DNA: TGTGCCAGCAGTCTGTGGGGGGCTATTACCAACAATGAGCAGTTCTTC. This gives the protein CASSLWGAITNNEQFF.

This chain uses TRBV28 with TRBJ1-1, with a weak D call TRBD1 (6 bases). The germline gives CDR1 MDHEN, CDR2 SYDVKM. The V end lost 3 bases, the J end lost 5 bases, and 16 bases lay between the germline ends. CDR3 length: 15 residues. CDR3: CASSLLGGAGTEAFF. CDR3 DNA sequence: TGTGCCAGCAGTTTGCTCGGGGGCGCGGGAACTGAAGCTTTCTTT. The full variable domain, completed using reference TRBV28 and TRBJ1-1, is DVKVTQSSRYLVKRTGEKVFLECVQDMDHENMFWYRQDPGLGLRLIYFSYDVKMKEKGDIPEGYSVSREKKERFSLILESASTNQTSMYLCASSLLGGAGTEAFFGQGTRLTVV.

This clonotype was counted only a few times. The chain employs TRBV29-1 and TRBJ2-2; a possible D gene is TRBD2 (6 bases). The V gene lost 3 bases and the J gene lost 6 bases, with 8 bases spanning the gap. CDR3 length: 12 residues. Germline V gene data show CDR1 as SQVTM and CDR2 as ANQGSEA. The chain's CDR3 is CSVERGPGELFF. The CDR3 DNA reads as TGCAGCGTTGAGCGGGGTCCCGGGGAGCTGTTTTTT.

This chain links TRBV12-3 or TRBV12-4 with TRBJ2-1; D remains ambiguous. V lost 5 bases, J lost 6 bases, and 20 bases lay in between. The length of the CDR3 is 16 residues. The CDR3 sequence: CASSRRLSEPANEQFF. The CDR3 DNA follows: TGTGCCAGCAGTAGACGACTGAGCGAGCCTGCCAATGAGCAGTTCTTC.

The J gene is TRBJ2-3, the V gene TRBV7-3, with 7 positions matching TRBD1. The CDR3 is 15 residues long. The junction had 4 bases not matched to a gene; V was cut back by 2 bases and J by 2 bases. Per germline, CDR1 SGHTA and CDR2 FQGTGA. The CDR3 reads CASSLQGDLTDTQYF. For the CDR3, the DNA is TGTGCCAGCAGCTTACAGGGGGACCTCACAGATACGCAGTATTTT.

This clonotype was picked up a small number of times. The rearrangement uses TRBV20-1 and TRBJ1-1, with TRBD1 matching 12 bases. CDR3 size: 14 residues. J lost 5 bases, V lost 3 bases, and 4 bases had no gene match. From germline, CDR1 is DFQATT and CDR2 SNEGSKA (reference sequence). In DNA, the CDR3 is TGCAGTGCTAGTGGGGACAGGGGGCTTACTGAAGCTTTCTTT. It specifies CSASGDRGLTEAFF.

V is TRBV20-1 and J is TRBJ2-1, with 8 bases aligning to TRBD1. The junction had 6 bases not matched to a gene; V was cut back by 0 bases and J by 8 bases. CDR3 size: 14 residues. Germline CDR1 reads DFQATT; CDR2 reads SNEGSKA (reference sequence). The chain's CDR3 is CSAREAGGNYEQFF. The CDR3 nucleotides read TGCAGTGCTAGAGAGGCAGGGGGCAACTATGAGCAGTTCTTC.

This sequence joins TRBV7-3 and TRBJ2-3; 7 bases align to TRBD1. V shed 0 bases and J 5 bases; nucleotides not matched to a gene: 17. CDR3 length: 19 amino acids. CDR1 and CDR2 (germline): SGHTA, FQGTGA. CDR3 protein: CASSLTHESRTGEIDTQYF. In DNA form, the CDR3 reads TGTGCCAGCAGCTTAACACACGAGTCTCGGACAGGCGAAATAGATACGCAGTATTTT.

V usage is TRBV12-3 or TRBV12-4 and J usage is TRBJ1-3; D is undetermined. CDR3 size: 12 residues. V lost 4 bases to trimming and J lost 6 bases, with 7 bases between them. CDR3 residues: CASSSQLNTIYF. In nucleotides, the CDR3 is TGTGCCAGCAGTTCCCAACTAAACACCATATATTTT.

The J gene is TRBJ2-5, the V gene TRBV12-3 or TRBV12-4; 8 nucleotides match TRBD1. This CDR3 has 14 amino acids. Trimming took 6 bases from V and 7 from J; bases not matched to a gene: 10. The CDR3 loop reads CASSLTGAVGTQYF. CDR3 DNA: TGTGCCAGCAGCCTGACAGGGGCGGTCGGGACCCAGTACTTC.

CDR3 in amino acids: CASSTNRIGEKLFF. The CDR3 DNA is TGTGCCAGCAGTACCAACCGGATCGGGGAAAAACTGTTTTTT. The chain has TRBV12-3 or TRBV12-4 and TRBJ1-4, with unresolved D. The CDR3 runs 14 residues. V shed 5 bases and J shed 8 bases, with 15 bases lying between them.

The V gene is TRBV12-3 or TRBV12-4, the J gene TRBJ2-7; the D is unclear. Trimming pared 2 bases from V and 0 bases from J, leaving 11 bases between. CDR3 length: 15 residues. CDR3 in DNA: TGTGCCAGCAGTTTAAGCCGGAAGAGCTCCTACGAGCAGTACTTC. This sequence encodes CASSLSRKSSYEQYF.

This clonotype was seen a few times. The CDR3 reads CASSVVGQGISGDYGYTF. Written as DNA, the CDR3 is TGTGCCAGCAGCGTAGTCGGACAGGGGATCTCGGGGGACTATGGCTACACCTTC. The V and J genes are TRBV9 and TRBJ1-2, with 9 bases lining up with TRBD1. The germline CDR1 and CDR2 sequences are SGDLS and YYNGEE. There are 18 residues in the CDR3. Trimming removed 0 bases from V and 3 bases from J; junction bases left unmatched: 12.

The V call is TRBV7-3, the J call TRBJ2-1; D tentatively reads TRBD1 or TRBD2 (7 bases each). V dropped 5 bases and J dropped 6 bases, with 14 bases sitting between them. The length of the CDR3 is 14 residues. In germline, CDR1 is SGHTA, CDR2 FQGTGA. CDR3 region: CASSIQGGANEQFF. The CDR3 DNA follows: TGTGCCAGCAGCATCCAGGGGGGGGCCAATGAGCAGTTCTTC.

Only a few counts were recorded for this clonotype. V is TRBV10-3 and J is TRBJ2-7; D is uncertain. Germline lookup yields CDR1 ENHRY and CDR2 SYGVKD. The CDR3 covers 11 residues. V lost 6 bases and J lost 3, with 6 bases in between. CDR3 bases: TGTGCCATCAGCGATTTCTACGAGCAGTACTTC. Its translation is CAISDFYEQYF.

The V call is TRBV12-3 or TRBV12-4, the J call TRBJ2-1; D is undetermined. V was trimmed by 7 bases and J by 4 bases, leaving 8 bases between them. The CDR3 is 12 residues long. As DNA, the CDR3 is TGTGCCAGCACCCCACCTTACAATGAGCAGTTCTTC. Translated, it gives CASTPPYNEQFF.

In this sample, this clonotype turned up a few times. CDR3 region: CASSLGGVGRWYF. The CDR3 DNA is TGTGCCAGCAGCTTAGGGGGGGTAGGGCGATGGTACTTC. The chain couples TRBV7-6 to TRBJ2-7; tentatively, D is TRBD2 (6 bases). Germline CDR1 is SGHVS and CDR2 is FNYEAQ. V was clipped by 1 base and J by 12 bases, with 16 bases between them. This CDR3 contains 13 residues. Full variable domain (remainder filled in from reference TRBV7-6 and TRBJ2-7): GAGVSQSPRYKVTKRGQDVALRCDPISGHVSLYWYRQALGQGPEFLTYFNYEAQQDKSGLPNDRFSAERPEGSISTLTIQRTEQRDSAMYRCASSLGGVGRWYFGPGTRLTVT.

This clonotype occurred a few times. The chain carries TRBV5-1 and TRBJ2-3; TRBD1 might be the D (7 bases). CDR3 size: 17 residues. CDR1 SGHRS and CDR2 YFSETQ come from the germline V gene. Trimming took off 4 bases at V and 6 bases at J, with 24 bases between the two ends. The CDR3, as DNA: TGCGCCAGCAGCCAAGGAGGGGGCAGGGTAAAGGCGGATACGCAGTATTTT. Translating it yields CASSQGGGRVKADTQYF.

The V call is TRBV15, the J call TRBJ2-3; the D is unclear. Germline loops: CDR1 LNHNV, CDR2 YYDKDF (reference sequence). Trimming removed 0 bases at V and 4 bases at J, with 20 bases between. The length of the CDR3 is 18 residues. The chain's CDR3 is CATSRDRVRVARPDTQYF. The CDR3 DNA follows: TGTGCCACCAGCAGAGATCGTGTACGGGTCGCACGGCCAGATACGCAGTATTTT.

The CDR3 here is CASSPRPRYQETQYF. Written as DNA, the CDR3 is TGTGCCAGCTCACCAAGGCCCAGATACCAAGAGACCCAGTACTTC. The gene calls are TRBV18 and TRBJ2-5; D unresolved. V was clipped by 2 bases and J by 0 bases, with 10 bases between them. Germline V gene data show CDR1 as KGHSH and CDR2 as LQKENI. The CDR3 extends over 15 amino acids.

The rearrangement joins TRBV5-5 to TRBJ1-2, with D possibly matching TRBD1 (5 bases). This CDR3 contains 14 residues. CDR1 is SGHKS, CDR2 YYEKEE, per germline (reference sequence). The V end was cut by 3 bases, the J end by 0 bases, with 9 bases between. In DNA, the CDR3 is TGTGCCAGCAGCTCGATGACAGCTAACTATGGCTACACCTTC. Encoded protein: CASSSMTANYGYTF.

About this clonotype: The junction and the germline gene differ at one end; a read error may be behind it. The chain uses TRBV4-2 and TRBJ2-3, with 12 bases aligning to TRBD2. Germline V gene data show CDR1 as LGHNA and CDR2 as YNFKEQ. The CDR3 is made up of 20 amino acids. Here the CDR3 reads CASRQETSGGLQRSTDTQYF. The CDR3 DNA follows: TGTGCCAGCAGACAAGAGACTAGCGGGGGCCTCCAGAGAAGCACAGATACGCAGTATTTT.

There are many counts of this clonotype. The genes are TRBV9 and TRBJ2-5; D may match TRBD1 or TRBD2 (6 bases each). This CDR3 contains 16 residues. Germline values: CDR1 SGDLS, CDR2 YYNGEE. The V end lost 0 bases, the J end lost 4 bases, and 16 bases lay between the germline ends. This CDR3 reads CASSVALRGTTETQYF. The CDR3 nucleotides are TGTGCCAGCAGCGTAGCGCTCCGGGGGACAACAGAGACCCAGTACTTC.

This sequence joins TRBV2 and TRBJ2-7; 14 nucleotides match TRBD2. This CDR3 is built from 19 residues. Germline CDR1 SNHLY, CDR2 FYNNEI. Trimming took 2 bases from V and 0 from J; bases not matched to a gene: 9. The CDR3 region has the DNA TGTGCCAGCAGTGAACTCCTAGGGGGACTAGCGGGAGACTCCTACGAGCAGTACTTC. Translation gives CASSELLGGLAGDSYEQYF.

The chain combines TRBV7-2 with TRBJ1-1; maybe TRBD1 (5 bases). The CDR3 spans 15 residues. V lost 5 bases, J lost 8 bases, and 21 bases lay in between. The germline gives CDR1 SGHTA, CDR2 FQGNSA. The CDR3 region has the DNA TGTGCCAGCAGCCGCTGGGGAGCGGGGGTTACCGAAGCTTTCTTT. This sequence encodes CASSRWGAGVTEAFF.

Only a few counts were recorded for this clonotype. The chain links TRBV20-1 to TRBJ1-2; D unresolved. Trimming removed 0 bases at V and 2 bases at J, with 13 bases between. The CDR3 extends over 15 amino acids. Germline assignment: CDR1 DFQATT and CDR2 SNEGSKA (reference sequence). CDR3 bases: TGCAGTGCTAGAGAGGGGTCGATATCCAACTATGGCTACACCTTC. Its translation is CSAREGSISNYGYTF.

This clonotype was observed a few times. This sequence joins TRBV9 and TRBJ2-5, with 10 bases fitting TRBD2. The CDR3 runs 14 residues. V lost 2 bases and J lost 5; bases outside the gene matches: 3. From germline, CDR1 is SGDLS and CDR2 YYNGEE. CDR3: CASSVGLARETQYF. Written as DNA, the CDR3 is TGTGCCAGCAGCGTGGGACTAGCGCGGGAGACCCAGTACTTC.

The chain uses TRBV4-1 and TRBJ2-7; D call uncertain. Germline CDR1 is MGHRA and CDR2 is YSYEKL. The CDR3 length is 13 residues. Trimming stripped 0 bases from V and 4 bases from J, with 7 bases between. The CDR3 here is CASSQEHQYEQYF. The CDR3 nucleotides read TGCGCCAGCAGCCAAGAACATCAGTACGAGCAGTACTTC.